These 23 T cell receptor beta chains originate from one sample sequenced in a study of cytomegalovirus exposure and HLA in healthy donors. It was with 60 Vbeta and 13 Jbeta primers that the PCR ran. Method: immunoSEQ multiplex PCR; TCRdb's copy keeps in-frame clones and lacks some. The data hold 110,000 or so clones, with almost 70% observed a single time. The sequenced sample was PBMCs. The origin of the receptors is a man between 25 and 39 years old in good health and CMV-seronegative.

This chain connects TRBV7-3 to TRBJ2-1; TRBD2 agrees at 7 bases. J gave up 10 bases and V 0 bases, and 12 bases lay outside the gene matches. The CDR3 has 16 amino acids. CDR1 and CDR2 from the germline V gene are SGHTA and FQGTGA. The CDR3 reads CASSLTKPSGVREQFF. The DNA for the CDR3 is TGTGCCAGCAGCTTAACCAAGCCTAGCGGCGTCCGCGAGCAGTTCTTC.

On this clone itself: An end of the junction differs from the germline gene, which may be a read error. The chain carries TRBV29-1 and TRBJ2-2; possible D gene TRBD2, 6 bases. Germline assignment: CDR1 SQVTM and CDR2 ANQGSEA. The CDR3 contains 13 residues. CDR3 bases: TGCAGCGCGCGGCTTAGCGGCACCAGGGAGCTGTTTTTT. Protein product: CSARLSGTRELFF.

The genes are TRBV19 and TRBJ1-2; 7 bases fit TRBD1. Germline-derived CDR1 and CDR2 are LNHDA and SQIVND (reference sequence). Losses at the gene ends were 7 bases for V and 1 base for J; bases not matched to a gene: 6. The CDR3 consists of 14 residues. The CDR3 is CASTPDRINYGYTF. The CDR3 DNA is TGTGCCAGTACCCCGGACAGGATTAACTATGGCTACACCTTC.

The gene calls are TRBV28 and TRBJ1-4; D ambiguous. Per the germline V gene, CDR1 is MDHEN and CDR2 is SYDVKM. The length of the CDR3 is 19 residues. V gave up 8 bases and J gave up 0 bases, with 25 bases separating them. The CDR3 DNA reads TGTGCCAGCTGGGAGAGAGGGTCCGTTCGATCCGCAACTAATGAAAAACTGTTTTTT. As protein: CASWERGSVRSATNEKLFF.

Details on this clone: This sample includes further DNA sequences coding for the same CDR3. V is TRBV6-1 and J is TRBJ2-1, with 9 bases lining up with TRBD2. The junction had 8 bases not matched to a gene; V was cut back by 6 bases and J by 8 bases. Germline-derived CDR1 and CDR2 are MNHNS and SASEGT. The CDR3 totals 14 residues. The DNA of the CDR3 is TGTGCCAGCAGAAAAGCGGGGGGTACCCATGAGCAGTTCTTC. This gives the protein CASRKAGGTHEQFF.

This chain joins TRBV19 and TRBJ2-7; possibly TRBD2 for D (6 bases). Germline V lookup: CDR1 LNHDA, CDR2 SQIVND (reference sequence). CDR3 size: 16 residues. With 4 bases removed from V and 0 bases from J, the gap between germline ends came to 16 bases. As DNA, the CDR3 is TGTGCCAGTAGTACAGTGGAGGGAGCTAGCTCCTACGAGCAGTACTTC. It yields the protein CASSTVEGASSYEQYF.

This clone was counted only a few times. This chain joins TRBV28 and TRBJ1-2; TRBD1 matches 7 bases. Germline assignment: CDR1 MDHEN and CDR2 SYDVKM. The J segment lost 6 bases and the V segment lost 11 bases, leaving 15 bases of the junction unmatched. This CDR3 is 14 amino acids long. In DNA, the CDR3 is TGTGCCGTAAGGGGGCAGCCGCTTTCCAATGGCTACACCTTC. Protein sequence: CAVRGQPLSNGYTF.

Written as DNA, the CDR3 is TGTGCCAGCAGTTACCCCGGTTTGACAGAGCAGTACTTC. Translating it yields CASSYPGLTEQYF. V gene TRBV6-5 combines with J gene TRBJ2-7; D unclear. CDR1 MNHEY and CDR2 SVGAGI come from the germline V gene. Trimming took 2 bases from V and 7 from J, leaving 12 bases between them. The CDR3 covers 13 residues.

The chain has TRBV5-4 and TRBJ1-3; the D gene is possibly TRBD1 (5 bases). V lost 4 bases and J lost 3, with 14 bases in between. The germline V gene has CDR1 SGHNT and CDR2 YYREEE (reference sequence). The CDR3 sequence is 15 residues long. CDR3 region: CASSTREKGGNTIYF. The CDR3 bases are TGTGCCAGCAGCACCAGGGAAAAGGGTGGAAACACCATATATTTT.

CDR3 in amino acids: CAWSTGIFVQPQHF. In DNA, the CDR3 is TGTGCCTGGAGTACCGGGATATTTGTGCAGCCCCAGCATTTT. The chain couples TRBV30 to TRBJ1-5; no reliable D call. V lost 2 bases, J lost 7 bases, and 15 bases lay in between. CDR3 length: 14 amino acids. CDR1 and CDR2 (germline): GTSNPN, SVGIG (reference sequence). The whole variable domain, remainder taken from reference TRBV30 and TRBJ1-5, is SQTIHQWPATLVQPVGSPLSLECTVEGTSNPNLYWYRQAAGRGLQLLFYSVGIGQISSEVPQNLSASRPQDRQFILSSKKLLLSDSGFYLCAWSTGIFVQPQHFGDGTRLSIL.

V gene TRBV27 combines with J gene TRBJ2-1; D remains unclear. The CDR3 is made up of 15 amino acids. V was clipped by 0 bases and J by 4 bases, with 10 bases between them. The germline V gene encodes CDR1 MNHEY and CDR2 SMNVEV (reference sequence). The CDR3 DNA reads TGTGCCAGCAGTTTATCGAGCGAACGGTACAATGAGCAGTTCTTC. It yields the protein CASSLSSERYNEQFF.

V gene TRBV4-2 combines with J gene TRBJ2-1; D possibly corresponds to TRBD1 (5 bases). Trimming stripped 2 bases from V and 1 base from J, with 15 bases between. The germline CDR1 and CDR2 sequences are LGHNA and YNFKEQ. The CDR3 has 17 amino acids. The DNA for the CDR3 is TGTGCCAGCAGCCAACCGGGCAGGGTGGATTCCTACAATGAGCAGTTCTTC. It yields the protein CASSQPGRVDSYNEQFF.

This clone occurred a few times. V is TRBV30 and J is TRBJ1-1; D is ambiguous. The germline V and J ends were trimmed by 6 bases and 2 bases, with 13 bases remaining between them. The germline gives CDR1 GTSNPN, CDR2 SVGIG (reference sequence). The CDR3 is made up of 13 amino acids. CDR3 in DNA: TGTGCCTGCCGGGATAAACGAAACACTGAAGCTTTCTTT. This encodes CACRDKRNTEAFF.

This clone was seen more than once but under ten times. The CDR3 spells CASSTTGTDYNEQFF. CDR3 in DNA: TGTGCCAGTAGTACCACCGGGACAGACTACAATGAGCAGTTCTTC. The rearrangement joins TRBV19 to TRBJ2-1, with TRBD1 matching over 7 bases. Germline-derived CDR1 and CDR2 are LNHDA and SQIVND (reference sequence). V shed 4 bases and J 3 bases; nucleotides not matched to a gene: 6. This CDR3 has 15 amino acids.

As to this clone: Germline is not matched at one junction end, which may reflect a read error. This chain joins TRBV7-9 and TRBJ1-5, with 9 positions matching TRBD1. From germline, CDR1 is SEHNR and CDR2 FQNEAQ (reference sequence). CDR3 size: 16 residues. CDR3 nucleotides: TGTTCCAGCAGCACATGGACAGGGGAAGGCAATCAGCCCCAGCATTTT. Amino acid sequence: CSSSTWTGEGNQPQHF.

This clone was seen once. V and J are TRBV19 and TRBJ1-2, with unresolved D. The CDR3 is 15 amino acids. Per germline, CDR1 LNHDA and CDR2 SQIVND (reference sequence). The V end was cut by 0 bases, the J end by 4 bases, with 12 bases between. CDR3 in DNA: TGTGCCAGTAGTATAGATTTACAGAAAACCTATGGCTACACCTTC. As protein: CASSIDLQKTYGYTF. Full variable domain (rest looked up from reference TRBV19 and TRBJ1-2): DGGITQSPKYLFRKEGQNVTLSCEQNLNHDAMYWYRQDPGQGLRLIYYSQIVNDFQKGDIAEGYSVSREKKESFPLTVTSAQKNPTAFYLCASSIDLQKTYGYTFGSGTRLTVV.

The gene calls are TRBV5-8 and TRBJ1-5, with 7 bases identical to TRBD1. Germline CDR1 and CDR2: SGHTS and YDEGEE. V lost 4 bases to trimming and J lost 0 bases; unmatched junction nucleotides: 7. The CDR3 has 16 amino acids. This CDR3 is CASSPGTVYSNQPQHF. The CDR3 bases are TGTGCCAGCAGCCCCGGGACAGTGTATAGCAATCAGCCCCAGCATTTT.

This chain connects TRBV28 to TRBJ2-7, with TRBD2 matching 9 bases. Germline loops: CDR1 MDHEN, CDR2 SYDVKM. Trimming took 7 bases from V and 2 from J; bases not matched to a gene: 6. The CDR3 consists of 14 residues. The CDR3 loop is CASNPSSGTYEQYF. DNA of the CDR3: TGTGCCAGCAACCCATCTAGCGGGACCTACGAGCAGTACTTC.

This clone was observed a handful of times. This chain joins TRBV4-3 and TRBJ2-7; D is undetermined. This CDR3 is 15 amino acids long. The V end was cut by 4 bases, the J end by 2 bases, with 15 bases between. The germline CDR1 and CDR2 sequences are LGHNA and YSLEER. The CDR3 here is CASSPSASRAYEQYF. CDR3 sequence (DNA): TGCGCCAGCAGCCCGAGTGCGTCAAGAGCCTACGAGCAGTACTTC.

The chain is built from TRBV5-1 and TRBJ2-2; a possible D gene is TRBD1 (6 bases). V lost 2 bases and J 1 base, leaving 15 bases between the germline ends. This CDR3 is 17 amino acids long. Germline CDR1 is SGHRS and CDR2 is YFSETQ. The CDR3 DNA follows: TGCGCCAGCAGCTTCCGCCACAGGGCCCAGAACACCGGGGAGCTGTTTTTT. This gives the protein CASSFRHRAQNTGELFF.

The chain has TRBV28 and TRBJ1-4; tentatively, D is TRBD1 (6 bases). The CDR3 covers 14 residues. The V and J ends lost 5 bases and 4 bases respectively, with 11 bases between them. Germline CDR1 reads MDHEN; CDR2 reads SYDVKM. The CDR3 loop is CASSMLQGNEKLFF. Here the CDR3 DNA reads TGTGCCAGCAGTATGTTACAGGGTAATGAAAAACTGTTTTTT.

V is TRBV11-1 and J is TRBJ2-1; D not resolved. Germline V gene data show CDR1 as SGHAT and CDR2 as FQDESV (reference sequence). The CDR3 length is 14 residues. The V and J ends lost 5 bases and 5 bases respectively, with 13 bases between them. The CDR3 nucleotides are TGTGCCAGCAGCCTCCGTGACTGGAACAATGAGCAGTTCTTC. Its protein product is CASSLRDWNNEQFF.

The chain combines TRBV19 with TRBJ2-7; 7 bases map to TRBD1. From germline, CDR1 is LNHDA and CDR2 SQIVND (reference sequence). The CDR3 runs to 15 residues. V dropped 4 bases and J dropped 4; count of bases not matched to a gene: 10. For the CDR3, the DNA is TGTGCCAGTAGTAGAAAGACAGGGTATGGTTACGAGCAGTACTTC. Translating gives CASSRKTGYGYEQYF.